This T cell receptor beta chain was profiled in a study of shared clonotypes between healthy human individuals. As for the study in general: Donors consisted of two women and three men between 18 and 49. Study-wide results and limits: Among donors, the sharing of clonotypes was expected to be influenced by sequencing depth.

About this clone itself: What it binds is not known.

A deep-level run was used for the assay. As processed by the authors: For the immunoSEQ data, sequences were junction-only without quality scores, so filtering differed. Libraries were prepared by immunoSEQ multiplex PCR; TCRdb keeps only in-frame clonotypes and omits some of them. The D gene and trimming were derived from the DNA, and the V and J assignments and clone size from that table. The table has 2.5 million or so clones, roughly 92% seen once. Germline V CDR1 and CDR2: LNHDA, SQIVND (reference sequence). The length of the CDR3 is 15 residues. Trimming pared 7 bases from V and 10 bases from J, leaving 20 bases between.

The chain recombines TRBV19 with TRBJ1-6, with D maybe TRBD1 (5 bases). This sequence originates from a man younger than 35 in good health. Sequencing input: naive CD4+ T cells sorted from blood. The subset here: CD45RA+ positively selected. The CDR3 here is CASNLGTPRESPLHF. As DNA, the CDR3 is TGTGCCAGTAATCTCGGGACGCCCCGTGAATCACCCCTCCACTTT.